Detailed here is one T cell receptor (beta chain). This same CDR3 is encoded by further DNA sequences in the sample. The assay was immunoSEQ multiplex PCR, and TCRdb's table has in-frame clones only and misses some. The sample has 450,000 to 550,000 clones, 75% to 90% seen once. This record comes from a study of Ad26.COV2.S vaccination and SARS-CoV-2 variants. Study-wide background: Participant was drawn from the COV1001 Ad26.COV2.S trial arm. Ad26.COV2.S was injected intramuscularly once or twice, 56 days apart.

Treatment: 15 to 20 received Ad26.COV2.S at low or high dose, single or two shots; about 5 received placebo; per-sample allocation not given. Samples were taken on day 63 after the first vaccine or placebo injection. After removal of 0 bases from V and 2 bases from J, the junction contained 5 bases not matched to a gene. The CDR3 covers 17 residues. Germline V gene sequence: CDR1 SGHRS, CDR2 YFSETQ. The sequence was collected from a person aged 18-60 years who received the Ad26.COV2.S COVID-19 vaccine or a placebo. Sequences were derived from peripheral blood, sampled in a trial of Ad26.COV2.S vaccine versus placebo. V is TRBV5-1 and J is TRBJ2-3, with 11 bases aligning to TRBD2. CDR3: CASSLGLAGRYTDTQYF. The DNA for the CDR3 is TGCGCCAGCAGCTTGGGACTAGCGGGGCGGTACACAGATACGCAGTATTTT.